A selection of T cell receptor beta chains follows, all from one sample in a study of CD8 T cells in Susac syndrome. TCRdb redid the calling of the immunoSEQ multiplex PCR reads with MiXCR, one entry per CDR3 protein. This sample has fewer than 350,000 distinct CDR3 sequences; roughly 90% occur once, and the top ten carry 0.18%. The sample was CD8+ T cells from PBMCs. These receptor sequences come from a human donor with multiple sclerosis. Each CDR3 is given with its conserved first and last residue. Fields, in order: CDR3 protein, CDR3 DNA, clone size, D gene, J gene, CDR3 length, V gene. A D gene is named only where the DNA matches it firmly. The size field is filled for only some rows; it gives once, few, many or a size class.

CASSSGTGTEAFF TGTGCCAGTAGTTCCGGGACTGGCACTGAAGCTTTCTTT . . TRBJ1-1 13 TRBV19
CASSGTHSNNEQFF TGTGCCAGCAGCGGCACTCACAGTAACAATGAGCAGTTCTTC . . TRBJ2-1 14 TRBV9
CAWSGPGRQGETQYF TGTGCCTGGAGTGGACCGGGCCGCCAAGGGGAGACCCAGTACTTC . . TRBJ2-5 15 TRBV30
CAWSVAGLEAFF TGTGCCTGGAGTGTAGCCGGGCTCGAAGCTTTCTTT . . TRBJ1-1 12 TRBV30
CASSASGRAIYNEQFF TGTGCCAGCAGCGCTAGCGGGAGGGCTATCTACAATGAGCAGTTCTTC . TRBD2 TRBJ2-1 16 TRBV2
CASSQVHSGNQPQHF TGCGCCAGCAGCCAAGTTCATAGTGGCAATCAGCCCCAGCATTTT . . TRBJ1-5 15 TRBV4-3
CATSVGEGGQETQYF TGTGCCACCAGTGTGGGTGAAGGGGGTCAAGAGACCCAGTACTTC . . TRBJ2-5 15 TRBV24-1
CASNKWGGTNYGYTF TGTGCCAGCAATAAATGGGGGGGGACTAACTATGGCTACACCTTC . . TRBJ1-2 15 TRBV12-3/TRBV12-4
CASSPIEGFEAFF TGTGCCAGCAGCCCAATAGAGGGATTTGAAGCTTTCTTT . . TRBJ1-1 13 TRBV7-9
CAWSVQGNEQFF TGTGCCTGGAGTGTACAGGGCAATGAGCAGTTCTTC . . TRBJ2-1 12 TRBV30
CASSKGGAYGYTF TGTGCCAGCAGCAAGGGTGGCGCCTATGGCTACACCTTC . . TRBJ1-2 13 TRBV25-1
CASSPFGGNTEAFF TGTGCCAGTAGTCCTTTTGGGGGCAACACTGAAGCTTTCTTT . . TRBJ1-1 14 TRBV19
CSARDVRRGEPQHF TGCAGTGCTAGAGATGTCAGACGGGGGGAGCCCCAGCATTTT . . TRBJ1-5 14 TRBV20-1
CASSQDLAYEQYF TGCGCCAGCAGCCAAGATTTAGCCTACGAGCAGTACTTC . . TRBJ2-7 13 TRBV4-3
CASSLRGPAYEQYF TGTGCCAGCAGCCTGAGAGGCCCCGCCTACGAGCAGTACTTC few . TRBJ2-7 14 TRBV27
CASSSRTGPKNIQYF TGTGCCAGCAGTTCAAGGACAGGACCCAAAAACATTCAGTACTTC . TRBD1 TRBJ2-4 15 TRBV28
CASSFGVFYEQYF TGTGCCAGCAGTTTCGGCGTATTCTACGAGCAGTACTTC . . TRBJ2-7 13 TRBV27
CASSKGFRRAGGPYEQYF TGTGCCAGCAGCAAAGGGTTTCGGAGGGCGGGAGGCCCCTACGAGCAGTACTTC few . TRBJ2-7 18 TRBV21-1
CASSWRVHPETEAFF TGTGCCAGTAGTTGGAGGGTTCACCCTGAGACTGAAGCTTTCTTT . . TRBJ1-1 15 TRBV19
CASSQSSSGSGYEQYF TGCGCCAGCAGCCAATCTTCTAGCGGGAGTGGTTACGAGCAGTACTTC . TRBD2 TRBJ2-7 16 TRBV4-3
CASSPSVEGVIGQYF TGTGCCAGCAGTCCCTCGGTGGAGGGGGTGATAGGGCAGTACTTC . . TRBJ2-7 15 TRBV27
CSARDNRDQETQYF TGCAGTGCTAGAGACAACAGGGACCAAGAGACCCAGTACTTC . . TRBJ2-5 14 TRBV20-1
CASSLRQGDEKLFF TGTGCCAGCAGCTTGCGACAGGGAGATGAAAAACTGTTTTTT . TRBD1 TRBJ1-4 14 TRBV5-5
CASSFEEVNTEAFF TGTGCCAGCAGCTTCGAGGAAGTGAACACTGAAGCTTTCTTT . . TRBJ1-1 14 TRBV7-9
CASSFRQGDEQYF TGTGCCAGCAGCTTCCGACAGGGGGACGAGCAGTACTTC . TRBD1 TRBJ2-7 13 TRBV7-6
CASSESGGEQFF TGTGCCAGCAGTGAATCGGGAGGTGAGCAGTTCTTC . TRBD2 TRBJ2-1 12 TRBV25-1
CASGGQYNEQFF TGTGCCAGTGGTGGACAATACAATGAGCAGTTCTTC few . TRBJ2-1 12 TRBV19
CASTNGAQETQYF TGTGCCAGCACCAACGGGGCCCAAGAGACCCAGTACTTC . . TRBJ2-5 13 TRBV6-5
CASSPSVGETQYF TGTGCCAGCAGCCCGTCGGTCGGAGAGACCCAGTACTTC once . TRBJ2-5 13 TRBV5-5
CSAPQTGGWGGYTF TGCAGTGCGCCGCAGACAGGGGGCTGGGGTGGCTACACCTTC . TRBD1 TRBJ1-2 14 TRBV20-1
CASSQDFSGRASYNEQFF TGCGCCAGCAGCCAAGATTTCAGCGGGAGGGCTTCCTACAATGAGCAGTTCTTC . TRBD2 TRBJ2-1 18 TRBV4-3
CASSPTSGRTHEQFF TGTGCCAGCAGCCCGACTAGCGGAAGAACCCATGAGCAGTTCTTC . TRBD2 TRBJ2-1 15 TRBV7-9
CASSVQGNEQFF TGTGCCAGCAGCGTTCAGGGAAATGAGCAGTTCTTC . . TRBJ2-1 12 TRBV5-6
CASSYIGTAWNTGELFF TGTGCCAGCAGTTATATCGGAACAGCTTGGAACACCGGGGAGCTGTTTTTT . . TRBJ2-2 17 TRBV28
CASRGSDSYEQYF TGTGCCAGCAGGGGGTCAGACTCCTACGAGCAGTACTTC few . TRBJ2-7 13 TRBV28
CASSFGWGNQETQYF TGTGCCAGCAGCTTTGGTTGGGGAAATCAAGAGACCCAGTACTTC . . TRBJ2-5 15 TRBV5-4
CAKISEGDNEKLFF TGTGCCAAGATCTCCGAGGGGGACAATGAAAAACTGTTTTTT . . TRBJ1-4 14 TRBV19
CASSRLGGLTEAFF TGTGCCAGCAGCCGGCTTGGGGGGCTCACTGAAGCTTTCTTT . . TRBJ1-1 14 TRBV5-6
CAISEPLQGAGQPQHF TGTGCCATCAGTGAACCCTTGCAGGGGGCTGGTCAGCCCCAGCATTTT . TRBD1 TRBJ1-5 16 TRBV10-3
CASSQDMTGRWRPLHF TGTGCCAGCAGCCAAGATATGACAGGGAGATGGAGACCCCTCCACTTT . TRBD1 TRBJ1-6 16 TRBV3-1
CASSTGTSGRASYNEQFF TGTGCCAGCAGCACCGGGACTAGCGGGAGGGCCTCATACAATGAGCAGTTCTTC . TRBD2 TRBJ2-1 18 TRBV2
CASSATSGKSVDTQYF TGTGCCAGCAGCGCCACTAGCGGGAAATCGGTAGATACGCAGTATTTT . TRBD2 TRBJ2-3 16 TRBV7-9
CAISDTSGGSPNYEQYF TGTGCCATCAGTGACACTAGCGGGGGCTCCCCTAACTACGAGCAGTACTTC . TRBD2 TRBJ2-7 17 TRBV10-3
CACQGRISYEQYF TGTGCCTGCCAGGGACGAATATCCTACGAGCAGTACTTC . . TRBJ2-7 13 TRBV30